One sample yielded the 20 T cell receptor beta chains listed below, sequenced in a study of blood T cell repertoires in COVID-19. Only in-frame clones appear in the TCRdb table, and some are missing; sequencing was by immunoSEQ multiplex PCR. The data contain more than 250,000 clones, over 80% of them singletons. Material for sequencing was peripheral blood. Every receptor here comes from a man between 60 and 75 years old who had recovered from COVID-19.

The chain carries TRBV19 and TRBJ2-1; 9 nucleotides match TRBD2. With 3 bases clipped from V and 9 bases from J, the junction kept 9 bases outside the gene matches. The germline V gene has CDR1 LNHDA and CDR2 SQIVND (reference sequence). The CDR3 runs to 15 residues. DNA of the CDR3: TGTGCCAGTAGTATCGCGGCGGGAGGGAAGGGTGAGCAGTTCTTC. Translation gives CASSIAAGGKGEQFF. The full variable domain, completed using reference TRBV19 and TRBJ2-1, is DGGITQSPKYLFRKEGQNVTLSCEQNLNHDAMYWYRQDPGQGLRLIYYSQIVNDFQKGDIAEGYSVSREKKESFPLTVTSAQKNPTAFYLCASSIAAGGKGEQFFGPGTRLTVL.

The gene calls are TRBV7-2 and TRBJ2-2; tentative D call: TRBD1 (5 bases). Trimming shortened V by 1 base and J by 6 bases, and 12 bases separated the two germline ends. Germline V gene sequence: CDR1 SGHTA, CDR2 FQGNSA. CDR3 length: 15 amino acids. The chain's CDR3 is CASSLVGRAAGELFF. In nucleotides, the CDR3 is TGTGCCAGCAGCTTAGTGGGCAGGGCGGCCGGGGAGCTGTTTTTT.

This clone has a handful of counts. V is TRBV3-1 (or the pseudogene TRBV3-2) and J is TRBJ2-3, with 10 nucleotides matching TRBD2. The length of the CDR3 is 16 residues. With V trimmed by 0 bases and J by 1 base, 1 base remained unmatched. CDR1 LGHDT and CDR2 YNNKEL come from the germline V gene (reference sequence). The CDR3 protein is CASSQDLAGGTDTQYF. The CDR3 DNA sequence: TGTGCCAGCAGCCAAGATCTAGCGGGGGGCACAGATACGCAGTATTTT.

V is TRBV18 and J is TRBJ2-3, with TRBD2 as a possible D gene (5 bases). V was clipped by 1 base and J by 6 bases, with 11 bases between them. This CDR3 has 14 amino acids. Germline V gene sequence: CDR1 KGHSH, CDR2 LQKENI. CDR3 in DNA: TGTGCCAGCTCACCACGCGGAGGTCGGGATACGCAGTATTTT. It yields the protein CASSPRGGRDTQYF.

V and J are TRBV4-2 and TRBJ2-2; 14 nucleotides line up with TRBD2. The V gene end was trimmed by 1 base and the J gene end by 0 bases; junction bases not matched to a gene: 4. This CDR3 has 19 amino acids. CDR1 is LGHNA and CDR2 is YNFKEQ in the germline V gene. The CDR3 is CASSQGTSGGSANTGELFF. The CDR3 nucleotides read TGTGCCAGCAGCCAAGGGACTAGCGGGGGGAGCGCGAACACCGGGGAGCTGTTTTTT.

There are a few counts of this clone. The gene calls are TRBV28 and TRBJ2-2; D remains ambiguous. Trimming removed 6 bases at V and 5 bases at J, with 19 bases between. The CDR3 runs 16 residues. Germline lookup yields CDR1 MDHEN and CDR2 SYDVKM. The CDR3 reads CASSPLAVLGTGELFF. DNA of the CDR3: TGTGCCAGCAGCCCTTTGGCGGTCCTTGGGACCGGGGAGCTGTTTTTT.

The chain has TRBV5-1 and TRBJ2-7, with 10 bases identical to TRBD2. The CDR3 loop spans 15 amino acids. The germline gives CDR1 SGHRS, CDR2 YFSETQ. V lost 7 bases and J lost 5; bases outside the gene matches: 12. The CDR3 is CASSPTAGGRNEQYF. In nucleotides, the CDR3 is TGCGCCAGCTCACCCACAGCGGGGGGGCGAAACGAGCAGTACTTC. The full variable domain, its missing parts supplied by reference TRBV5-1 and TRBJ2-7, is KAGVTQTPRYLIKTRGQQVTLSCSPISGHRSVSWYQQTPGQGLQFLFEYFSETQRNKGNFPGRFSGRQFSNSRSEMNVSTLELGDSALYLCASSPTAGGRNEQYFGPGTRLTVT.

This rearrangement joins TRBV2 to TRBJ1-6; 7 nucleotides match TRBD1. V was pared by 2 bases and J by 9 bases, with 10 bases of the junction left unmatched. CDR3 length equals 16 residues. The germline V gene has CDR1 SNHLY and CDR2 FYNNEI. CDR3 coding DNA: TGTGCCAGCAGTGAATCGGCAGGCAGGGGGGTTTCACCCCTCCACTTT. Protein product: CASSESAGRGVSPLHF.

The gene calls are TRBV3-1 (or the pseudogene TRBV3-2) and TRBJ1-3; D ambiguous. Trimming took off 6 bases at V and 0 bases at J, with 12 bases between the two ends. CDR3 length equals 15 residues. CDR1 is LGHDT and CDR2 is YNNKEL in the germline V gene (reference sequence). As DNA, the CDR3 is TGTGCCAGCAGTCCAGATGGGAGCTCTGGAAACACCATATATTTT. This gives the protein CASSPDGSSGNTIYF.

This chain uses TRBV30 with TRBJ2-1; 8 bases are shared with TRBD2. Per the germline V gene, CDR1 is GTSNPN and CDR2 is SVGIG (reference sequence). The CDR3 spans 15 residues. Trimming removed 3 bases from V and 8 bases from J; junction bases left unmatched: 12. This CDR3 reads CAWSPEVAGRDEQFF. The CDR3 region has the DNA TGTGCCTGGAGCCCCGAAGTAGCGGGGCGCGATGAGCAGTTCTTC.

This chain links TRBV6-1 with TRBJ2-5, with 10 bases that match TRBD2. V gave up 1 base and J gave up 0 bases; unmatched junction bases: 5. The CDR3 totals 17 residues. The germline CDR1 and CDR2 sequences are MNHNS and SASEGT. CDR3 amino acids: CASSEVLAGAYQETQYF. In DNA, the CDR3 is TGTGCCAGCAGTGAAGTTCTAGCGGGGGCCTACCAAGAGACCCAGTACTTC.

V gene TRBV30 combines with J gene TRBJ1-2; TRBD1 matches 9 bases. Germline CDR1 reads GTSNPN; CDR2 reads SVGIG (reference sequence). This CDR3 spans 15 amino acids. J was trimmed by 7 bases and V by 5 bases; bases with no gene match: 14. CDR3 bases: TGTGCCTGGGCAAACCGGGACAGGGTGATGAGTGGCTACACCTTC. This gives the protein CAWANRDRVMSGYTF.

The CDR3 region has the DNA TGCGCCAGCAGCCAAGTCTCGGGACTAGCGGAGCACAATGAGCAGTTCTTC. It encodes CASSQVSGLAEHNEQFF. The chain recombines TRBV4-1 with TRBJ2-1; 11 nucleotides line up with TRBD2. The CDR3 totals 17 residues. Germline assignment: CDR1 MGHRA and CDR2 YSYEKL. V dropped 1 base and J dropped 5; count of bases not matched to a gene: 7.

V usage is TRBV6-5 and J usage is TRBJ1-2; the match to TRBD1 covers 10 bases. Germline loops: CDR1 MNHEY, CDR2 SVGAGI. Losses at the gene ends were 8 bases for V and 4 bases for J; bases not matched to a gene: 7. CDR3 length: 14 residues. CDR3 protein: CASQSRTGGYGYTF. CDR3 coding DNA: TGTGCCAGCCAATCCCGGACAGGGGGCTATGGCTACACCTTC.

This sequence joins TRBV6-1 and TRBJ1-4; D ambiguous. CDR3 length: 16 residues. CDR1 MNHNS and CDR2 SASEGT come from the germline V gene. Trimming removed 4 bases from V and 4 bases from J, with 16 bases in between. CDR3 coding DNA: TGTGCCAGCAGTGGAGGCAGCGCGGGTAGTAATGAAAAACTGTTTTTT. Its translation: CASSGGSAGSNEKLFF.

The V gene is TRBV18, the J gene TRBJ2-7; weak D call: TRBD1 (6 bases). This CDR3 is 13 amino acids long. Germline CDR1 reads KGHSH; CDR2 reads LQKENI. V shed 3 bases and J shed 1 base, with 7 bases lying between them. The CDR3 is CASSPGTSYEQYF. CDR3 sequence (DNA): TGTGCCAGCTCACCTGGGACATCCTACGAGCAGTACTTC.

The chain has TRBV19 and TRBJ1-6; 8 bases align to TRBD1. Germline V gives CDR1 LNHDA, CDR2 SQIVND (reference sequence). There are 16 residues in the CDR3. V was pared by 7 bases and J by 7 bases, with 12 bases of the junction left unmatched. The CDR3 sequence is CASTTSGDRRNSPLHF. The CDR3 coding sequence is TGTGCCAGTACCACCTCCGGGGACAGGCGGAATTCACCCCTCCACTTT.

The chain joins TRBV19 to TRBJ2-3; TRBD1 matches at 7 bases. This CDR3 region has 16 residues. Per germline, CDR1 LNHDA and CDR2 SQIVND (reference sequence). V lost 5 bases to trimming and J lost 0 bases; unmatched junction nucleotides: 8. DNA of the CDR3: TGTGCCAGTAGTGAGGGCACAGGGGTGAGCACAGATACGCAGTATTTT. It yields the protein CASSEGTGVSTDTQYF.

This clone was seen a single time. This chain uses TRBV2 with TRBJ2-1; 8 bases are shared with TRBD2. The germline V gene has CDR1 SNHLY and CDR2 FYNNEI. Germline trimming cut 8 bases from V and 9 bases from J; bases unmatched to any gene: 12. There are 14 residues in the CDR3. The chain's CDR3 is CASLAGSYHGEQFF. The CDR3 bases are TGTGCCAGCTTAGCGGGATCCTATCACGGTGAGCAGTTCTTC.

The table lists this clone with a few counts. The rearrangement joins TRBV7-2 to TRBJ1-6, with 9 bases fitting TRBD1. The V segment lost 5 bases and the J segment 11 bases; nucleotides outside the gene matches: 10. This CDR3 is built from 15 residues. The V gene's germline CDR1 is SGHTA and CDR2 FQGNSA. The CDR3 nucleotides are TGTGCCAGCAGCCGCACCGGGACAGGGTCACCACCCCTCCACTTT. Translated: CASSRTGTGSPPLHF.